The clone carrying this T cell receptor beta chain was seen at least ten times. Each CDR3 protein gets one entry after TCRdb re-called the 5' RACE reads with MiXCR. The sample consists of around 300,000 distinct CDR3 sequences, roughly 4.3% of them appearing once. These data belong to a study of T cells after yellow fever vaccination. The CDR3 extends over 16 amino acids. V trimming: 5 bases; J trimming: 0 bases; junction bases outside the gene matches: 5. The sequence derives from a man between 18 and 35 years old who received the YFV17D yellow fever vaccine. Material: PBMCs, obtained 5 days after the yellow fever booster vaccination. The rearrangement links TRBV12-3 or TRBV12-4 to TRBJ1-4; TRBD1 aligns across 8 bases. DNA of the CDR3: TGTGCCAGCAGTCAGGAACAGGGGGCAACTAATGAAAAACTGTTTTTT. Translation gives CASSQEQGATNEKLFF.